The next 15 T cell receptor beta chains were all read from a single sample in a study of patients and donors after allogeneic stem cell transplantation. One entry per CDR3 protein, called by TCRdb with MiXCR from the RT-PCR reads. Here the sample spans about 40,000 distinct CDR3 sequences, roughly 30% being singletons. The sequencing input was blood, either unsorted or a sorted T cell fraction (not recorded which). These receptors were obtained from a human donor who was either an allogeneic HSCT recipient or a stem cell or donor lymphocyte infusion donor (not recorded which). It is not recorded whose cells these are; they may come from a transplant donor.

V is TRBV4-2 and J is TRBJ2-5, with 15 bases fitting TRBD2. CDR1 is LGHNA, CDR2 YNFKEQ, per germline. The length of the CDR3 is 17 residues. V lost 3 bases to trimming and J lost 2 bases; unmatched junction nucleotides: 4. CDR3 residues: CASSQVGTSGRQETQYF. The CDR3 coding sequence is TGTGCCAGCAGCCAGGTTGGGACTAGCGGGAGGCAAGAGACCCAGTACTTC.

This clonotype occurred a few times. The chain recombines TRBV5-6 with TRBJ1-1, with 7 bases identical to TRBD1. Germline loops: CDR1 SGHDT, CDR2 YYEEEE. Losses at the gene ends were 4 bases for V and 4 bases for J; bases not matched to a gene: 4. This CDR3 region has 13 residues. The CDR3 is CASSGNRGTEAFF. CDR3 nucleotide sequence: TGTGCCAGCAGCGGAAACAGGGGCACTGAAGCTTTCTTT.

In DNA, the CDR3 is TGTGCCAGCAGCACTACCGCTCTGACAAATCAGCCCCAGCATTTT. It yields the protein CASSTTALTNQPQHF. V usage is TRBV7-8 and J usage is TRBJ1-5; D gene unclear. Germline V lookup: CDR1 SGHVS, CDR2 FQNEAQ. The V and J ends lost 5 bases and 4 bases respectively, with 15 bases between them. The CDR3 is 15 amino acids.

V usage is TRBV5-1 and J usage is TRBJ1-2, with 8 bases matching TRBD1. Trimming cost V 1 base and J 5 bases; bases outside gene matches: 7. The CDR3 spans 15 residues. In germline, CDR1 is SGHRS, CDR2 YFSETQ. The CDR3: CASSLSTGAGYGYTF. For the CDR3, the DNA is TGCGCCAGCAGCTTGTCGACAGGGGCCGGGTATGGCTACACCTTC.

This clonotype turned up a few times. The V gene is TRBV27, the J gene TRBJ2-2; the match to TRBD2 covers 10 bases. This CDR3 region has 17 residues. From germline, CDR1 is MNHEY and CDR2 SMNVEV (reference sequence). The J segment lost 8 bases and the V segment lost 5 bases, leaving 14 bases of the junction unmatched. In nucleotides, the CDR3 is TGTGCCAGCAGTCCCCTGGGACTAGCGAGGGGGCGGGGGGAGCTGTTTTTT. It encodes CASSPLGLARGRGELFF.

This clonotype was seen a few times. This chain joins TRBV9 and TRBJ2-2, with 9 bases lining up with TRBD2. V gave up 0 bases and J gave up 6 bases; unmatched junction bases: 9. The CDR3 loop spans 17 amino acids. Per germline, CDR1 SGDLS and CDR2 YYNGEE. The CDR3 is CASSVVHSGSTPGELFF. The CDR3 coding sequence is TGTGCCAGCAGCGTAGTGCATAGCGGGAGTACCCCCGGGGAGCTGTTTTTT.

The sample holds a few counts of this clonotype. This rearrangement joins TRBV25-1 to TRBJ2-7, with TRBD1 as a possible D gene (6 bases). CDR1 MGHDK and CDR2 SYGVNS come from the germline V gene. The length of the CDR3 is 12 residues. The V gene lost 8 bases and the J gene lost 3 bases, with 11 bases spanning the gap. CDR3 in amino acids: CASGGQGYEQYF. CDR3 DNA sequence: TGTGCCAGCGGGGGACAAGGCTACGAGCAGTACTTC.

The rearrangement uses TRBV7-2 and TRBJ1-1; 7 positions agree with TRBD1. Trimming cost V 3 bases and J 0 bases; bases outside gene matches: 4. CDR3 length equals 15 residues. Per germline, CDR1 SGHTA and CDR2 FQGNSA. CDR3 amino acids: CASSFGQELNTEAFF. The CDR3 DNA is TGTGCCAGCAGCTTTGGACAGGAGTTGAACACTGAAGCTTTCTTT.

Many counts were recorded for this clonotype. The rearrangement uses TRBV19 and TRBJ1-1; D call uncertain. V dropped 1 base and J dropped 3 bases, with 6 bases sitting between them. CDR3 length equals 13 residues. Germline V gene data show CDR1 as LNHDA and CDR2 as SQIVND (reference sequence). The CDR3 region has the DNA TGTGCCAGTAGTATAGTGGAGCACACTGAAGCTTTCTTT. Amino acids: CASSIVEHTEAFF.

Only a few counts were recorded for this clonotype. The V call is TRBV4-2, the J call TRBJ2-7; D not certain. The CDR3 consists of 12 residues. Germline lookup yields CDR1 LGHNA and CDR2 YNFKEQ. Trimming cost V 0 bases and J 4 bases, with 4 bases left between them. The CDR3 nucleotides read TGTGCCAGCAGCCAAGATCGGTACGAGCAGTACTTC. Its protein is CASSQDRYEQYF.

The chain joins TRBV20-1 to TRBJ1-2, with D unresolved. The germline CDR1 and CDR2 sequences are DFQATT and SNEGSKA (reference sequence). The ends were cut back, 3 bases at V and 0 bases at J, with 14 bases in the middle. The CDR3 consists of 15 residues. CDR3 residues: CSARGRGLPNYGYTF. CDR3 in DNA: TGCAGTGCTAGGGGTCGAGGATTACCTAACTATGGCTACACCTTC.

CDR3 nucleotides: TGTGCCAGCAGCTTAGGGACTAGCTACTACAATGAGCAGTTCTTC. Amino acids: CASSLGTSYYNEQFF. V usage is TRBV7-6 and J usage is TRBJ2-1, with 8 nucleotides matching TRBD2. The trim removed 1 base at V and 3 bases at J, leaving 2 bases unmatched. Germline lookup yields CDR1 SGHVS and CDR2 FNYEAQ. The CDR3 contains 15 residues.

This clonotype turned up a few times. CDR3 region: CASSIIHVEAFYNEQFF. In nucleotides, the CDR3 is TGTGCCAGTAGTATAATTCACGTGGAGGCCTTTTACAATGAGCAGTTCTTC. This rearrangement joins TRBV19 to TRBJ2-1; D perhaps matches TRBD2 (5 bases). Germline-derived CDR1 and CDR2 are LNHDA and SQIVND (reference sequence). Trimming shortened V by 2 bases and J by 4 bases, and 18 bases separated the two germline ends. The CDR3 covers 17 residues.

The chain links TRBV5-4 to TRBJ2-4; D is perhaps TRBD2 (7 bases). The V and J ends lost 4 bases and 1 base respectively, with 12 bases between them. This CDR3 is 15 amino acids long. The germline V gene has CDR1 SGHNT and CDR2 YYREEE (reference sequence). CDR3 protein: CASSGRGAAKNIQYF. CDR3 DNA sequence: TGTGCCAGCAGCGGACGGGGGGCTGCCAAAAACATTCAGTACTTC.

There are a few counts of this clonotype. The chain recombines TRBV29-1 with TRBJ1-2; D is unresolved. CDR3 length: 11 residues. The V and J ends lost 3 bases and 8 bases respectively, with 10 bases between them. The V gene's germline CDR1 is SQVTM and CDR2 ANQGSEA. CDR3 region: CSVDRLGGYTF. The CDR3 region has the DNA TGCAGCGTTGACCGTTTGGGCGGCTACACCTTC.